This T cell receptor beta chain is drawn from a study of cytomegalovirus exposure and HLA in healthy donors. The donors formed part of the roughly 120-subject validation cohort, distinct from the approximately 640-subject first cohort. Regarding the study as a whole: Most observed TCR sequences were rare, whereas some public TCRs were detected in many donors. For cytomegalovirus status, the classifier reportedly gave diagnoses with high specificity and sensitivity. Through in vitro validation, three CMV-associated chains were shown to be specific for CMV antigens.

As concerns this clone: Its target is unknown.

Produced via immunoSEQ multiplex PCR; TCRdb's table is partial and in-frame only. The repertoire has about 120,000 clones, 70% to 90% of them found once; the top ten carry 2.1%. This receptor was taken from a woman under 40 in good health and CMV-seronegative. The sample consisted of PBMCs.

The CDR3 reads CASSPGLAGKNIQYF. CDR3 in DNA: TGCGCCAGCAGCCCGGGACTAGCGGGCAAAAACATTCAGTACTTC. V usage is TRBV5-1 and J usage is TRBJ2-4; 12 bases fit TRBD2. Trimming took 4 bases from V and 3 from J; bases not matched to a gene: 2. The germline V gene encodes CDR1 SGHRS and CDR2 YFSETQ. The CDR3 is 15 amino acids.